Listed below are T cell receptor beta chains from one sample, sequenced in a study of T cell responses to AZD1222 COVID-19 vaccine. Only in-frame clones appear in the TCRdb table, and some are missing; sequencing was by immunoSEQ multiplex PCR. The data contain roughly 180,000 clones, around 93% of them seen just once; the ten biggest clones take up under 2.5%. The sample in question was peripheral blood, obtained on day 0 of AZD1222 vaccination. Receptors originate from an adult in good health. Both conserved end residues are part of each CDR3. A D gene is named only where the DNA matches it firmly. Some rows have no size entry. The others give once, few or many, or a class for an expanded clone.

TRBV6-6,.,TRBD1,TRBJ2-1,TGTGCCAGCAGTTACTCTCCCGGGACAGTGAACAATGAGCAGTTCTTC,CASSYSPGTVNNEQFF
TRBV10-1,.,TRBD1,TRBJ2-7,TGCGCCAGCGCACCGGGACAGGGATCCGAGCAGTACTTC,CASAPGQGSEQYF
TRBV18,few,.,TRBJ1-1,TGTGCCAGCTCACCGTTGAGGGACGGGGACACTGAAGCTTTCTTT,CASSPLRDGDTEAFF
TRBV7-2,.,.,TRBJ2-7,TGTGCCAGCAGCTCTTTAACAGGGCTCTACTACGAGCAGTACTTC,CASSSLTGLYYEQYF
TRBV4-3,.,.,TRBJ2-5,TGCGCCAGCAGCCGAGACAGACAAGAGACCCAGTACTTC,CASSRDRQETQYF
TRBV10-1,.,.,TRBJ1-4,TGCGCCCCCATTCCGGGCAGGGCGGGAAAACTGTTTTTT,CAPIPGRAGKLFF
TRBV4-3,.,.,TRBJ2-7,TGCGCCAGCATAATTAGGTCTGGCGGGGATTCCTACGAGCAGTACTTC,CASIIRSGGDSYEQYF
TRBV5-6,.,TRBD1,TRBJ2-1,TGTGCCAGCAGCTTGTTGGGGACAGGGGACAATGAGCAGTTCTTC,CASSLLGTGDNEQFF
TRBV7-9,.,.,TRBJ1-2,TGTGCCAGCAGCTCTAACTATGGCTACACCTTC,CASSSNYGYTF
TRBV18,.,TRBD2,TRBJ2-2,TGTGCCAGCTCACCCCGCCAAGCGGGGGGGAACACCGGGGAGCTGTTTTTT,CASSPRQAGGNTGELFF
TRBV28,.,.,TRBJ1-2,TGTGCCAGCAGTTTGGGCAGTCTCTATGGCTACACCTTC,CASSLGSLYGYTF
TRBV5-1,.,.,TRBJ1-1,TGCGCCAGCAGCTTCGGAGGCACTGAAGCTTTCTTT,CASSFGGTEAFF
TRBV2,.,TRBD1,TRBJ1-1,TGTGCCAGCAGGGACAGGGTCGGGTTAGGGAACACTGAAGCTTTCTTT,CASRDRVGLGNTEAFF
TRBV19,once,.,TRBJ1-3,TGTGCCGGAGCTACTGGAAACACCATATATTTT,CAGATGNTIYF
TRBV7-2,.,.,TRBJ2-6,TGTGCCAGCAGCTTAGTTCAGGGTTCTGGGGCCAACGTCCTGACTTTC,CASSLVQGSGANVLTF
TRBV7-2,.,.,TRBJ1-1,TGTGCCAGCAGCTTTGGGGAAACTGAAGCTTTCTTT,CASSFGETEAFF
TRBV19,.,.,TRBJ2-2,TGTGCCAGTAGTATGAACCTAGCCCCGAACACCGGGGAGCTGTTTTTT,CASSMNLAPNTGELFF
TRBV11-3,.,TRBD1,TRBJ2-1,TGTGCCAGCAGCTTGGGACAGATCAATGAGCAGTTCTTC,CASSLGQINEQFF
TRBV19,.,.,TRBJ1-4,TGTGCCAGTAGTATAGACTGGAACAGGGCTAGTGAAAAACTGTTTTTT,CASSIDWNRASEKLFF
TRBV11-2,.,TRBD1,TRBJ2-7,TGTGCCAGCAGCCGGGACAGGGGTTCCGAGCAGTACTTC,CASSRDRGSEQYF
TRBV6-2/TRBV6-3,.,.,TRBJ1-1,TGTGCCAGCAGTTATACTTTCGGAGAGACTGAAGCTTTCTTT,CASSYTFGETEAFF
TRBV11-2,.,.,TRBJ2-7,TGTGCCAGCAGCTTAGAGGTCGCACTCTACGAGCAGTACTTC,CASSLEVALYEQYF
TRBV9,.,.,TRBJ1-6,TGTGCCAGCAGCGTAACCGGGGTCTTTAATTCACCCCTCCACTTT,CASSVTGVFNSPLHF
TRBV5-4,.,.,TRBJ1-6,TGTGCCAGCAGCTTGGCAGTGGGTGGCAGGGGTAATTCACCCCTCCACTTT,CASSLAVGGRGNSPLHF
TRBV19,.,.,TRBJ1-5,TGTGCCAGTAGTTCCCGGGACGCCGATGATCTCCAGCATTTT,CASSSRDADDLQHF
TRBV19,.,.,TRBJ1-1,TGTGCCAGTAGTATTATGTCAAGGAACACTGAAGCTTTCTTT,CASSIMSRNTEAFF
TRBV7-2,.,.,TRBJ1-1,TGTGCCAGCAGCTTACTAATAGGGGCGTACACTGAAGCTTTCTTT,CASSLLIGAYTEAFF
TRBV24-1,.,TRBD1,TRBJ2-1,TGTGCCACCAGTGATTCCGGGACAGGGGGCGATGAGCAGTTCTTC,CATSDSGTGGDEQFF
TRBV2,.,.,TRBJ1-2,TGTGCCAGCAGTTACTATAGTGGCTACACCTTC,CASSYYSGYTF
TRBV6-1,many,.,TRBJ1-5,TGTGCCAGCAGTGAAGCCGAGGGGGGCAATCAGCCCCAGCATTTT,CASSEAEGGNQPQHF
TRBV5-6,.,.,TRBJ1-1,TGTGCCAGCAGCTCCACCGACAGGGAAGCTTTCTTT,CASSSTDREAFF
TRBV28,.,.,TRBJ1-3,TGTGCCAGCAGTTTTCGGCGGGGTATAGGAAACACCATATATTTT,CASSFRRGIGNTIYF
TRBV9,.,.,TRBJ1-1,TGTGCCAGCAGCGTATTCCGTACTACTGAAGCTTTCTTT,CASSVFRTTEAFF
TRBV7-3,once,TRBD2,TRBJ2-7,TGTGCCAGCAGCTTACTAGCGGGAGGGCTAGACGAGCAGTACTTC,CASSLLAGGLDEQYF
TRBV18,.,.,TRBJ2-5,TGTGCCAGCTCGCCCAGTAGGCTGATACAGCAAGCCGAGACCCAGTACTTC,CASSPSRLIQQAETQYF
TRBV7-2,.,TRBD1,TRBJ1-3,TGTGCCAGCAGCACCGGACAGGCTGGAAACACCATATATTTT,CASSTGQAGNTIYF
TRBV7-2,.,.,TRBJ1-1,TGTGCCAGCAGCCCCCCTCGACAGATCATGAACACTGAAGCTTTCTTT,CASSPPRQIMNTEAFF
TRBV5-1,.,.,TRBJ2-1,TGCGCCAGCAGCCCGGCTTTTGGCGGGACCTCCTACAATGAGCAGTTCTTC,CASSPAFGGTSYNEQFF
TRBV5-8,.,TRBD1,TRBJ1-2,TGTGCCAGCAGCCGGGGGACAGCATATGGCTACACCTTC,CASSRGTAYGYTF
TRBV7-2,.,.,TRBJ1-4,TGTGCCAGCAGTTACCCGGGACGGACTATTGAAAAACTGTTTTTT,CASSYPGRTIEKLFF
TRBV10-2,.,.,TRBJ1-1,TGCGCCAGCAGTTTCGGGGTCGGGACTGAAGCTTTCTTT,CASSFGVGTEAFF
TRBV28,once,TRBD1,TRBJ1-6,TGTGCCAGCAGGCCCCCGGGACAGGGTCATGATAATTCACCCCTCCACTTT,CASRPPGQGHDNSPLHF
TRBV5-4,.,.,TRBJ1-1,TGTGCCAGCAGCTTCCTTGGAACAGCCATGAACACTGAAGCTTTCTTT,CASSFLGTAMNTEAFF
TRBV30,.,.,TRBJ1-3,TGTGCCTGGAGTTTAGGGACTGGAAACACCATATATTTT,CAWSLGTGNTIYF
TRBV5-4,.,.,TRBJ1-3,TGTGCCAGCAGCTTAGGTGTTGAGGGAAACACCATATATTTT,CASSLGVEGNTIYF
TRBV28,.,.,TRBJ2-7,TGTGCCAGCAGGGCGGACCCGGCGAGTGAGCAGTACTTC,CASRADPASEQYF
TRBV5-4,once,.,TRBJ2-5,TGTGCCAGCAGCGGAAGGGACCGCCCAGAGACCCAGTACTTC,CASSGRDRPETQYF
TRBV10-1,.,.,TRBJ2-5,TGCGCCAGCAGTACGGGGCGGGGGCAACACCCGGAGACCCAGTACTTC,CASSTGRGQHPETQYF